These 5 T cell receptor beta chains originate from one sample sequenced in a study of shared clonotypes between healthy human individuals. Some clones are missing from TCRdb's copy, which holds only in-frame ones; the method was immunoSEQ multiplex PCR. The repertoire holds about 2.1 million clones, with about 94% as singletons. Naive CD8 isolation took CD45RO-negative cells positively selected for CCR7 and excluded terminally differentiated effector memory CD45RA+ cells. The sequencing input was naive CD8+ T cells from PBMCs. All receptors come from a man aged 18 to 30 in good health. Some clones in this sample may be carry-over from other donors' samples.

The rearrangement links TRBV11-2 to TRBJ1-1; D gene ambiguous. Germline V gene data show CDR1 as SGHAT and CDR2 as FQNNGV. V was cut by 7 bases and J by 0 bases, with 15 bases left in between. This CDR3 is built from 15 residues. CDR3: CASTPLGRVNTEAFF. The CDR3 DNA reads TGTGCCAGCACCCCTCTCGGGAGGGTGAACACTGAAGCTTTCTTT.

The count of this clone is one. This sample includes further DNA sequences coding for the same CDR3. The genes are TRBV29-1 and TRBJ2-1; 9 bases align to TRBD2. Looked up from germline, CDR1 is SQVTM and CDR2 is ANQGSEA. The CDR3 sequence is 14 residues long. V lost 4 bases and J lost 4; bases outside the gene matches: 5. The CDR3 loop reads CSVGGGRGYNEQFF. As DNA, the CDR3 is TGCAGCGTTGGTGGCGGGAGGGGGTACAATGAGCAGTTCTTC.

In its sample, this clone was seen once. The chain combines TRBV14 with TRBJ2-7, with a tentative D call TRBD2 (5 bases). Per germline, CDR1 SGHDN and CDR2 FVKESK. CDR3 length: 15 amino acids. Trimming left V 2 bases short and J 3 bases short, with 14 bases between. CDR3 DNA: TGTGCCAGCAGCCAAAGAGGGAGCCGGGGCTACGAGCAGTACTTC. Translating gives CASSQRGSRGYEQYF.

This sequence joins TRBV28 and TRBJ1-2; D is undetermined. Germline CDR1 and CDR2: MDHEN and SYDVKM. This CDR3 spans 14 amino acids. The V end was cut by 2 bases, the J end by 3 bases, with 10 bases between. The CDR3 nucleotides are TGTGCCAGCAGTTTAACCCCTAGGGACTATGGCTACACCTTC. Amino acid sequence: CASSLTPRDYGYTF.

The genes are TRBV12-5 and TRBJ2-7; TRBD1 matches at 9 bases. V dropped 6 bases and J dropped 0; count of bases not matched to a gene: 9. Germline V gives CDR1 LGHNT, CDR2 FRNRAP. The CDR3 is 16 amino acids. Here the CDR3 DNA reads TGTGCTAGTGGGGGGGACAGGGCCCTGAGCTCCTACGAGCAGTACTTC. It translates to CASGGDRALSSYEQYF.